Detailed here is one T cell receptor beta chain. This sample stems from a study of blood T cell repertoires in COVID-19. Turning to the study itself: T cells, B-cell-depleted T cells, or PBMCs supplied cDNA or gDNA.

As originally analysed: Amplification with reference gene primers provided the estimates of nucleated cell counts. Sequencing used immunoSEQ multiplex PCR; TCRdb keeps in-frame clones, though not all of them. The DNA gave D and trimming, while V, J and clone size come from that table. This sample has roughly 240,000 clones, with 75% to 85% found just once. The germline gives CDR1 SGHAT, CDR2 FQNNGV. The V and J ends lost 5 bases and 4 bases, in that order; junction bases with no gene match: 4. The CDR3 covers 14 residues. Cohort assignment relied on participant-reported clinical history. The sample taken for sequencing was PBMCs or T cells enriched from blood (not recorded which). This chain uses TRBV11-2 with TRBJ2-2; 7 bases line up with TRBD1. The TCR was taken from a woman in her 50s with acute COVID-19. CDR3 sequence reads: CASSTSGGTGELFF. CDR3 DNA sequence: TGTGCCAGCAGCACCTCAGGGGGCACCGGGGAGCTGTTTTTT. The whole variable domain, filled in from reference TRBV11-2 and TRBJ2-2, reads EAGVAQSPRYKIIEKRQSVAFWCNPISGHATLYWYQQILGQGPKLLIQFQNNGVVDDSQLPKDRFSAERLKGVDSTLKIQPAKLEDSAVYLCASSTSGGTGELFFGEGSRLTVL.